This entry lists 27 T cell receptor beta chains sequenced from one sample in a study of memory CD8 T cells in hepatitis C reinfection. This sample's time point: peak reinfection, 3 to 8 weeks after reinfection detection. Sorted cells were sequenced directly ex vivo without any in vitro expansion. Measured with immunoSEQ multiplex PCR; TCRdb has only the in-frame clones, and not every one. The sample has around 47,000 clones, roughly 90% seen once. The sequencing sample was made of naive CD8+ T cells sorted from blood. The receptors were sampled from a young man with hepatitis C virus infection.

The V call is TRBV27, the J call TRBJ1-1, with D perhaps TRBD1 (6 bases). Per germline, CDR1 MNHEY and CDR2 SMNVEV (reference sequence). This CDR3 spans 13 amino acids. V was trimmed by 6 bases and J by 3 bases, leaving 11 bases between them. CDR3 coding DNA: TGTGCCAGCAGCCTCACAGGGCACACTGAAGCTTTCTTT. It translates to CASSLTGHTEAFF.

V is TRBV13 and J is TRBJ2-1; the match to TRBD2 covers 7 bases. V lost 5 bases and J lost 4; bases outside the gene matches: 11. The CDR3 is 16 amino acids. Germline V gene sequence: CDR1 PRHDT, CDR2 FYEKMQ (reference sequence). CDR3 loop: CASSEGVAGRYNEQFF. The CDR3, as DNA: TGTGCCAGCAGCGAGGGCGTAGCGGGCCGTTACAATGAGCAGTTCTTC.

The rearrangement uses TRBV2 and TRBJ1-2; D is perhaps TRBD1 (5 bases). Trimming removed 8 bases from V and 2 bases from J, with 12 bases in between. Germline V gene sequence: CDR1 SNHLY, CDR2 FYNNEI. The CDR3 is made up of 13 amino acids. The CDR3 is CASERGTNYGYTF. The CDR3 region has the DNA TGTGCCAGCGAAAGGGGAACGAACTATGGCTACACCTTC.

The chain carries TRBV6-5 and TRBJ2-3, with D possibly TRBD2 on 6 matching bases. CDR1 MNHEY and CDR2 SVGAGI come from the germline V gene. This CDR3 is 14 amino acids long. V was shortened by 6 bases and J by 3 bases, with 13 bases between the two germline ends. The CDR3 DNA is TGTGCCAGCAGCCCAGGGAGGTGGACAGATACGCAGTATTTT. It encodes CASSPGRWTDTQYF.

This clone came up a few times. This CDR3 is CASSLVAGGTGELFF. As DNA, the CDR3 is TGTGCCAGCAGCTTAGTTGCAGGGGGCACCGGGGAGCTGTTTTTT. This chain links TRBV7-6 with TRBJ2-2; 7 bases align to TRBD1. The CDR3 has 15 amino acids. J lost 4 bases, V lost 1 base, and 3 bases had no gene match. Germline values: CDR1 SGHVS, CDR2 FNYEAQ. Full variable domain (missing parts from reference TRBV7-6 and TRBJ2-2): GAGVSQSPRYKVTKRGQDVALRCDPISGHVSLYWYRQALGQGPEFLTYFNYEAQQDKSGLPNDRFSAERPEGSISTLTIQRTEQRDSAMYRCASSLVAGGTGELFFGEGSRLTVL.

The V gene is TRBV7-2, the J gene TRBJ2-7; possibly TRBD2 for D (7 bases). Trimming removed 0 bases at V and 0 bases at J, with 18 bases between. Germline V gene data show CDR1 as SGHTA and CDR2 as FQGNSA. The CDR3 runs 18 residues. The CDR3 loop is CASSLALGGDMHSYEQYF. DNA of the CDR3: TGTGCCAGCAGCTTAGCTCTAGGGGGGGACATGCACTCCTACGAGCAGTACTTC.

The chain has TRBV9 and TRBJ2-6; 11 nucleotides line up with TRBD2. The length of the CDR3 is 18 residues. The J segment lost 0 bases and the V segment lost 3 bases, leaving 5 bases of the junction unmatched. CDR1 and CDR2 from the germline V gene are SGDLS and YYNGEE. The CDR3 loop reads CASSGLAGGRSGANVLTF. The CDR3 DNA is TGTGCCAGCAGCGGCCTAGCGGGAGGACGCTCTGGGGCCAACGTCCTGACTTTC.

V gene TRBV28 combines with J gene TRBJ2-3; 7 bases map to TRBD1. V trimming: 6 bases; J trimming: 3 bases; junction bases outside the gene matches: 3. The germline V gene has CDR1 MDHEN and CDR2 SYDVKM. The CDR3 contains 13 residues. CDR3 sequence: CASSRDSTDTQYF. The CDR3 coding sequence is TGTGCCAGCAGCCGGGACAGTACAGATACGCAGTATTTT.

This rearrangement joins TRBV11-3 to TRBJ2-7; D gene unclear. The germline V gene has CDR1 SGHNT and CDR2 YENEEA. V was pared by 1 base and J by 2 bases, with 6 bases between. The CDR3 runs to 13 residues. The CDR3 region is CASSLAEAYEQYV. CDR3 sequence (DNA): TGTGCCAGCAGCTTAGCAGAGGCCTACGAGCAGTACGTC.

The gene calls are TRBV6-4 and TRBJ2-1; a possible D gene is TRBD2 (6 bases). The CDR3 runs 16 residues. Germline V gene sequence: CDR1 MRHNA, CDR2 SNTAGT. V gave up 2 bases and J gave up 4 bases, with 15 bases separating them. The CDR3 loop is CASSDTTSWSYNEQFF. The CDR3 nucleotides read TGTGCCAGCAGTGACACCACTAGCTGGTCATACAATGAGCAGTTCTTC.

There are a few counts of this clone. The V gene is TRBV4-1, the J gene TRBJ1-3, with a weak D call TRBD1 (5 bases). CDR1 MGHRA and CDR2 YSYEKL come from the germline V gene. V was trimmed by 0 bases and J by 3 bases, leaving 12 bases between them. This CDR3 is 16 amino acids long. CDR3 coding DNA: TGCGCCAGCAGCCAAGATCTATCGGACATTGGAAACACCATATATTTT. Its protein product is CASSQDLSDIGNTIYF.

This clone appeared a single time. This chain uses TRBV5-5 with TRBJ2-2, with 7 bases that match TRBD1. Germline assignment: CDR1 SGHKS and CDR2 YYEKEE (reference sequence). This CDR3 is built from 14 residues. With V trimmed by 3 bases and J by 5 bases, 4 bases remained unmatched. The CDR3 DNA reads as TGTGCCAGCAGCTCCGGGACAGCTACCGGGGAGCTGTTTTTT. The encoded protein is CASSSGTATGELFF. The full variable domain, its missing parts supplied by reference TRBV5-5 and TRBJ2-2, is DAGVTQSPTHLIKTRGQQVTLRCSPISGHKSVSWYQQVLGQGPQFIFQYYEKEERGRGNFPDRFSARQFPNYSSELNVNALLLGDSALYLCASSSGTATGELFFGEGSRLTVL.

This clone was seen a handful of times. The chain carries TRBV6-1 and TRBJ1-3; D uncertain. The germline gives CDR1 MNHNS, CDR2 SASEGT. The length of the CDR3 is 15 residues. Trimming stripped 1 base from V and 1 base from J, with 8 bases between. The CDR3 is CASSEEQLSGNTIYF. The CDR3 region has the DNA TGTGCCAGCAGTGAAGAACAGTTATCTGGAAACACCATATATTTT.

The chain recombines TRBV6-5 with TRBJ1-2; D not certain. The CDR3 runs to 13 residues. V was trimmed by 3 bases and J by 7 bases, leaving 12 bases between them. Per the germline V gene, CDR1 is MNHEY and CDR2 is SVGAGI. Here the CDR3 DNA reads TGTGCCAGCAGTTATTTTTTCGAAGCTGGCTACACCTTC. It is translated as CASSYFFEAGYTF.

The J gene is TRBJ2-3, the V gene TRBV11-2; 10 nucleotides agree with TRBD2. V was pared by 6 bases and J by 1 base, with 4 bases of the junction left unmatched. Germline V gene data show CDR1 as SGHAT and CDR2 as FQNNGV. The CDR3 extends over 15 amino acids. The CDR3 is CASSYTSGGTDTQYF. The CDR3 coding sequence is TGTGCCAGCAGTTATACTAGCGGGGGCACAGATACGCAGTATTTT.

The table lists this clone with a count of one. V usage is TRBV6-5 and J usage is TRBJ2-2, with a weak D call TRBD1 (6 bases). Germline CDR1 is MNHEY and CDR2 is SVGAGI. This CDR3 comprises 13 residues. V was clipped by 6 bases and J by 6 bases, with 11 bases between them. The CDR3 DNA reads as TGTGCCAGCAGGGGAGAGGGGGCCGGGGAGCTGTTTTTT. It translates to CASRGEGAGELFF.

The chain links TRBV6-1 to TRBJ1-2, with D perhaps matching TRBD1 (6 bases). CDR3 length: 16 amino acids. CDR1 is MNHNS, CDR2 SASEGT, per germline. V lost 3 bases to trimming and J lost 0 bases, with 14 bases between them. The CDR3 DNA follows: TGTGCCAGCAGTGATCCTCCCCGACAGGCTAACTATGGCTACACCTTC. It specifies CASSDPPRQANYGYTF.

V usage is TRBV14 and J usage is TRBJ2-7; possible D gene TRBD2, 5 bases. Germline V gene lookup returns CDR1 SGHDN and CDR2 FVKESK. V was shortened by 2 bases and J by 2 bases, with 16 bases between the two germline ends. The length of the CDR3 is 16 residues. The CDR3 DNA follows: TGTGCCAGCAGCCAATTCAGCGGAAGCACACCCTACGAGCAGTACTTC. Its protein is CASSQFSGSTPYEQYF.

This chain joins TRBV6-1 and TRBJ2-1; 8 bases line up with TRBD2. Trimming cost V 5 bases and J 2 bases; bases outside gene matches: 5. The CDR3 covers 15 residues. The germline CDR1 and CDR2 sequences are MNHNS and SASEGT. The CDR3 protein is CASSPTSATYNEQFF. CDR3 nucleotides: TGTGCCAGCAGTCCGACTAGCGCTACCTACAATGAGCAGTTCTTC.

This clone was seen just once. The chain joins TRBV5-1 to TRBJ1-1; the D gene is possibly TRBD1 (5 bases). V was clipped by 0 bases and J by 0 bases, with 9 bases between them. The CDR3 runs 15 residues. Germline values: CDR1 SGHRS, CDR2 YFSETQ. In nucleotides, the CDR3 is TGCGCCAGCAGCTTGGCCGGACAATTGAACACTGAAGCTTTCTTT. Translation: CASSLAGQLNTEAFF.

The chain is built from TRBV19 and TRBJ2-1; maybe TRBD2 (5 bases). Trimming removed 3 bases from V and 2 bases from J, with 14 bases in between. The CDR3 runs to 16 residues. Germline lookup yields CDR1 LNHDA and CDR2 SQIVND (reference sequence). The CDR3 region has the DNA TGTGCCAGTAGTATTGGTCCTAGCATCCCCTACAATGAGCAGTTCTTC. This sequence encodes CASSIGPSIPYNEQFF.

In its sample, this clone was seen once. CDR3 loop: CASSELSGGATYSNQPQHF. The DNA for the CDR3 is TGTGCCAGCAGTGAATTGTCCGGGGGAGCAACATATAGCAATCAGCCCCAGCATTTT. The V call is TRBV6-1, the J call TRBJ1-5; the D gene is possibly TRBD1 (5 bases). The V and J ends lost 2 bases and 0 bases respectively, with 20 bases between them. CDR1 and CDR2 (germline): MNHNS, SASEGT. This CDR3 has 19 residues.

V gene TRBV7-8 combines with J gene TRBJ2-1; D is undetermined. The CDR3 runs to 13 residues. Trimming left V 3 bases short and J 3 bases short, with 6 bases between. The germline V gene encodes CDR1 SGHVS and CDR2 FQNEAQ. The CDR3 protein is CASSLSVYNEQFF. The DNA of the CDR3 is TGTGCCAGCAGCTTGTCGGTCTACAATGAGCAGTTCTTC.

The chain is built from TRBV4-3 and TRBJ2-2; TRBD2 aligns across 11 bases. The CDR3 is 19 amino acids. CDR1 LGHNA and CDR2 YSLEER come from the germline V gene. The V gene end was trimmed by 0 bases and the J gene end by 4 bases; junction bases not matched to a gene: 10. The CDR3 sequence is CASSQDSLAGGRGTGELFF. CDR3 nucleotides: TGCGCCAGCAGCCAAGATTCGCTAGCGGGGGGCCGTGGCACCGGGGAGCTGTTTTTT.

The V gene is TRBV7-9, the J gene TRBJ2-5, with D possibly matching TRBD2 (5 bases). Trimming stripped 5 bases from V and 4 bases from J, with 11 bases between. The CDR3 is 13 residues long. Germline lookup yields CDR1 SEHNR and CDR2 FQNEAQ (reference sequence). The CDR3 DNA sequence: TGTGCCAGCAGCCCCCCGGGGTCAGAGACCCAGTACTTC. Its translation: CASSPPGSETQYF.

V gene TRBV7-9 combines with J gene TRBJ1-2; weak D call: TRBD1 (6 bases). Germline V gene lookup returns CDR1 SEHNR and CDR2 FQNEAQ (reference sequence). This CDR3 region has 15 residues. V shed 5 bases and J shed 1 base, with 14 bases lying between them. The CDR3 region is CASSPKTGINYGYTF. CDR3 coding DNA: TGTGCCAGCAGCCCCAAGACAGGAATTAACTATGGCTACACCTTC.

This rearrangement joins TRBV18 to TRBJ2-5, with 7 bases identical to TRBD1. Trimming took 3 bases from V and 3 from J; bases not matched to a gene: 7. The CDR3 contains 15 residues. Germline CDR1 reads KGHSH; CDR2 reads LQKENI. The CDR3 region is CASSPNSGQKETQYF. CDR3 bases: TGTGCCAGCTCACCTAATTCGGGACAGAAAGAGACCCAGTACTTC.